Reported below is one T cell receptor beta chain. Its antigen is still unknown. Base qualities are not provided; no much larger clone lies one nucleotide away. The sample comes from a study of graft-versus-host responses after intestinal transplantation (dated by TCRdb to the early 2020s). Concerning the study at large: Multivisceral, liver-intestinal, or isolated intestinal transplants were received by the recipients. Every recipient was given anti-thymocyte globulin induction, then maintenance tacrolimus and steroids for 2 to 3 years. After intestinal transplantation, graft-versus-host and host-versus-graft alloreactive T cell clones in the graft, circulation and bone marrow were tracked using bulk TCR-beta CDR3 sequencing. Alloreactive clones were identified by sequencing pre-transplant mixed lymphocyte reaction products and comparing them with unstimulated pre-transplant donor and recipient T cells. A cohort of 24 intestinal transplant recipients, including one retransplant, was enrolled, and a few patients lacking pretransplant specimens were excluded. Donor T cell macrochimerism was defined as a peak of at least 4% donor T cells among recipient peripheral blood mononuclear cells. Rather than being sequenced by the commercial service, samples from a few later patients were sequenced in-house on an Illumina MiSeq and processed with MiXCR. What the research found in general, with its limitations: In the allografts of patients with donor T cell macrochimerism, GvH to HvG T cell clonal ratios were high. The conclusions were limited by the relatively low number and heterogeneity of the intestinal transplant patients. Early after transplant, declines in HvG clones were associated with peak levels of circulating GvH clones. GvH clones were detected in recipient bone marrow, and some appeared earlier in ileal mucosa or blood, consistent with an intestinal mucosal origin.

The library was prepared using the immunoSEQ multiplex PCR assay. For most patients, genomic DNA was isolated using the Qiagen DNeasy Blood and Tissue Kit and was shipped frozen to Adaptive Biotechnologies for TCR sequencing. For most patients, high-throughput TCR-beta CDR3 sequencing of genomic DNA was performed by Adaptive Biotechnologies. In the source study's methods: Adaptive's ImmunoSEQ software was the source of the TCR sequencing data for about 18 patients, while a few other patients were processed with MiXCR and VDJtools. To correct CD4 versus CD8 sorting errors, sequences present in both subsets at a frequency ratio below 5:1 were removed. CDR3 nucleotide sequences shared by donor and recipient were removed because the origin of these sequences could not be assigned. To be classed as alloreactive, a clone needed at least 2-fold expansion over unstimulated cells and a minimum CFSE-low frequency of 0.002% (template counts) or 0.001% (read counts). Clones were considered mappable if detected in sequenced pre-transplant spleen, lymph node, or MLR CFSE-low populations of the donor or recipient. Cumulative frequency of alloreactive clones was calculated as a percentage of all sequences weighted by copy number. What TCRdb holds here is the immuneACCESS table cut down to in-frame rearrangements. Part of the clones is not present; checked against another copy, under half of the missing clones reflect an unresolved V gene, and the others are unexplained. From that table come the V and J calls and clone size; the DNA was used to work out D and trimming. A total of 90,000 to 95,000 clones appear in this sample, approximately 92% of them only once. Of the sample, over 0.45% falls within the top ten clones.

The CDR3 sequence holds 14 residues, the cysteine and phenylalanine included. This entry keeps only the CDR3 DNA: 42 bases, framed from base 1. V is pruned by 3 bases and J by 2 bases, leaving 2 bases of the junction without a gene match. CDR1 and CDR2, looked up from the germline V gene, are KGHSH and LQKENI. The sample's time point label is to be understood as: cells obtained before transplantation from donor or recipient. CD3+CD4+ and CD3+CD8+ populations were FACS-sorted from unstimulated pre-transplant donor and recipient cells taken from spleen or lymph nodes. The receptor comes from a human donor who received an intestinal transplant. The V and J segments used are TRBV18 and TRBJ2-3, with 7 junctional bases fitting TRBD1. The sample was unstimulated CD8+ T cells sorted from spleen or lymph node cells, taken before intestinal transplant. The CDR3 loop reads CASSPTGATDTQYF. The DNA sequence is TGTGCCAGCTCACCCACAGGGGCCACAGATACGCAGTATTTT.